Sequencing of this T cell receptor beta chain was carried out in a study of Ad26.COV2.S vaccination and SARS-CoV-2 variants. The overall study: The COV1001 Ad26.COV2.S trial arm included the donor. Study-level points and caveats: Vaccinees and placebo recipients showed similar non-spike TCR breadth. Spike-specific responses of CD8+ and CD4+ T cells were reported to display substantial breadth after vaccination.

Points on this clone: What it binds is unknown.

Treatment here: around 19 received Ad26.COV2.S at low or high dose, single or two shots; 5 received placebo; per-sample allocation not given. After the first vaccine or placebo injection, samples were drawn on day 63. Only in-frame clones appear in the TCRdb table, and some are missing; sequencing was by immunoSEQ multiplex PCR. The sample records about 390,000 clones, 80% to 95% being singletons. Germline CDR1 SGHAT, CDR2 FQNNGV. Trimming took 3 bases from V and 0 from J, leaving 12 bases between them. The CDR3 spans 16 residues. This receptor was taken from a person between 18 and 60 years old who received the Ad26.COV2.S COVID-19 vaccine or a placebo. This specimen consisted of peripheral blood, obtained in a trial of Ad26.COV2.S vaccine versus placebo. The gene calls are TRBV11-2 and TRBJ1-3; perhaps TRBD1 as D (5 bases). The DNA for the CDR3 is TGTGCCAGCAGCTTGCTCACAGGAAACTCTGGAAACACCATATATTTT. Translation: CASSLLTGNSGNTIYF.